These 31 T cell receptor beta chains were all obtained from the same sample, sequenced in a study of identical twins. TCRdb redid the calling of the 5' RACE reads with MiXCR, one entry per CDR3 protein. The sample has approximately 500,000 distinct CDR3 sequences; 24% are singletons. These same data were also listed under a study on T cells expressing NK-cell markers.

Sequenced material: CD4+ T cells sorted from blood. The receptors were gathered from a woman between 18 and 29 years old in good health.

CDR3 sequence: CATGGIGGHTEAFF. In DNA form, the CDR3 reads TGTGCCACGGGAGGAATAGGGGGCCACACTGAAGCTTTCTTT. The chain combines TRBV10-3 with TRBJ1-1; 7 bases match TRBD1. CDR3 length equals 14 residues. Per the germline V gene, CDR1 is ENHRY and CDR2 is SYGVKD. Trimming at V came to 10 bases and at J to 3 bases, leaving 11 bases not matched to a gene.

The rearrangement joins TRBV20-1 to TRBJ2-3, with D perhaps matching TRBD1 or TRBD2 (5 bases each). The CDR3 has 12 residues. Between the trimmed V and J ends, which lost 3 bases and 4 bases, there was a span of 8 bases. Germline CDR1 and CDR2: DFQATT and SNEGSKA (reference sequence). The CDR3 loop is CSASKGPDTQYF. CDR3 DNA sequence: TGCAGTGCTAGTAAGGGACCAGATACGCAGTATTTT.

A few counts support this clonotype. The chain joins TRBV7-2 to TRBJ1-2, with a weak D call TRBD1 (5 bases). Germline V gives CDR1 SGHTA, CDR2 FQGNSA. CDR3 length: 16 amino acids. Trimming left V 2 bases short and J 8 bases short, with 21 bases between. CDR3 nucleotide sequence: TGTGCCAGCAGCTTAAGAGGCCAAGGGGTTCGCTCGGGCTACACCTTC. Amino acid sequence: CASSLRGQGVRSGYTF.

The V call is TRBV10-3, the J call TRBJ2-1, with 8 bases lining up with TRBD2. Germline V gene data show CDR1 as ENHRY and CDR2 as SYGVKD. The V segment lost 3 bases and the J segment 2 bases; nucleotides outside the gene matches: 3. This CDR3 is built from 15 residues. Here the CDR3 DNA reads TGTGCCATCAGTGACAGCGGGGGTGCCTACAATGAGCAGTTCTTC. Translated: CAISDSGGAYNEQFF.

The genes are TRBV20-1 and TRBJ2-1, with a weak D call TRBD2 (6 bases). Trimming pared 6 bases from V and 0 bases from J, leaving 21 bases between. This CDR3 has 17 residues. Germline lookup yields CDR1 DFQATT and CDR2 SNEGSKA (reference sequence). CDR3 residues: CSAWDSGRASSYNEQFF. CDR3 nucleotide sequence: TGCAGTGCCTGGGACTCAGGAAGGGCCAGCTCCTACAATGAGCAGTTCTTC.

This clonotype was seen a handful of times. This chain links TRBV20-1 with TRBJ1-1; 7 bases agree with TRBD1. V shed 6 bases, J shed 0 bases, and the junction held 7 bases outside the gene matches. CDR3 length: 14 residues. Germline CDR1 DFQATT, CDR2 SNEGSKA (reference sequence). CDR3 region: CSAPRGGMNTEAFF. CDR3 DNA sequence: TGCAGTGCCCCCAGGGGGGGTATGAACACTGAAGCTTTCTTT.

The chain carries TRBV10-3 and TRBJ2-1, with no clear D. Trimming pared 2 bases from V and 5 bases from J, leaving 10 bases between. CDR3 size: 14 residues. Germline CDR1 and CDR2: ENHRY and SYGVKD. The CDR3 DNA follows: TGTGCCATCAGTGAGCGGGTCAGAAACAATGAGCAGTTCTTC. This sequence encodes CAISERVRNNEQFF.

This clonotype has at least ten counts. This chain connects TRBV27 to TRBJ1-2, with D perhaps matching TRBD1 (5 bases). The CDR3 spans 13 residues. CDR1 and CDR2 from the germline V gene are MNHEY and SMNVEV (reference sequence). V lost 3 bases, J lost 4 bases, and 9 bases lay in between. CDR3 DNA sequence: TGTGCCAGCAGTTTGGGGGGGGGCTATGGCTACACCTTC. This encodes CASSLGGGYGYTF.

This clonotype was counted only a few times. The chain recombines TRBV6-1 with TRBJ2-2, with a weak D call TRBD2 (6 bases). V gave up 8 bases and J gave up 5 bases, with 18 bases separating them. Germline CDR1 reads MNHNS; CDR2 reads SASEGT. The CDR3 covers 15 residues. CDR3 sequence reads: CASRKERAGTGELFF. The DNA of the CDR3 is TGTGCCAGCCGGAAAGAGCGGGCCGGAACCGGGGAGCTGTTTTTT.

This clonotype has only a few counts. The CDR3 sequence is CASNLDRNTEAFF. For the CDR3, the DNA is TGTGCCAGCAATTTGGACCGGAACACTGAAGCTTTCTTT. This chain connects TRBV7-2 to TRBJ1-1; D gene ambiguous. The V gene lost 7 bases and the J gene lost 1 base, with 10 bases spanning the gap. Germline V CDR1 and CDR2: SGHTA, FQGNSA. The CDR3 has 13 amino acids.

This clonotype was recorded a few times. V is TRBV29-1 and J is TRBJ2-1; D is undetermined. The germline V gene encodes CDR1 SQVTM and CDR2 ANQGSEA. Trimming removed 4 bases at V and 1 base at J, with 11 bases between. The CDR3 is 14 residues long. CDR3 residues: CSVGSQVSYNEQFF. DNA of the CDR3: TGCAGCGTTGGATCCCAGGTGTCCTACAATGAGCAGTTCTTC.

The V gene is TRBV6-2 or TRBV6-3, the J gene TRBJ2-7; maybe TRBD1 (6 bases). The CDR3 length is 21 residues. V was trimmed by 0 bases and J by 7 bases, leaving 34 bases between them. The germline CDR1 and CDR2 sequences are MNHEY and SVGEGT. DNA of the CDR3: TGTGCCAGCAGTTACTCGCTTCTGCAGGGGTTTTCGTCAAGGAGATATGAGGAGCAGTACTTC. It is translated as CASSYSLLQGFSSRRYEEQYF.

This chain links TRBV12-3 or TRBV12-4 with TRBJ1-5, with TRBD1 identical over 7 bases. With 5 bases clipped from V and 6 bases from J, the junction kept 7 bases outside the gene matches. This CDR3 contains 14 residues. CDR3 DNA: TGTGCCAGCAGTCATGAGACAGGGACTCAGCCCCAGCATTTT. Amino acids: CASSHETGTQPQHF.

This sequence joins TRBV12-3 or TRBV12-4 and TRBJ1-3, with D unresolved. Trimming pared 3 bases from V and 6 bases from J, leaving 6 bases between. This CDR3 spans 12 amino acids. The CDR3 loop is CASSLNTNTIYF. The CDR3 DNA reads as TGTGCCAGCAGTTTGAATACAAACACCATATATTTT.

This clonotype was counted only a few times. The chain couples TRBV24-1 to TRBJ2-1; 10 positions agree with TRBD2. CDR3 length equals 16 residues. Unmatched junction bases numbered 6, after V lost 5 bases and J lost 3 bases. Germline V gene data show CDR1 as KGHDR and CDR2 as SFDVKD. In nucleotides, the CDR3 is TGTGCCACCAGTGGTTCACGGACTAGCGGCTACAATGAGCAGTTCTTC. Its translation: CATSGSRTSGYNEQFF.

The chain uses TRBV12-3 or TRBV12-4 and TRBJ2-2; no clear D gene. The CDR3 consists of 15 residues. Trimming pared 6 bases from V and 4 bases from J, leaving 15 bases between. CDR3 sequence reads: CASSLLGSGTGELFF. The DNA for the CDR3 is TGTGCCAGCAGCCTCCTCGGGTCTGGCACCGGGGAGCTGTTTTTT.

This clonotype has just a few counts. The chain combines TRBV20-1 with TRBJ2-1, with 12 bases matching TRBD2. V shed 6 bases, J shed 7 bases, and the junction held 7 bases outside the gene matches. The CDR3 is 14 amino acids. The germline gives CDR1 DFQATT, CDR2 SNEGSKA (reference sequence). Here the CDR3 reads CSAVGLAGTNEQFF. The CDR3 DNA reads TGCAGTGCCGTAGGACTAGCGGGAACAAATGAGCAGTTCTTC.

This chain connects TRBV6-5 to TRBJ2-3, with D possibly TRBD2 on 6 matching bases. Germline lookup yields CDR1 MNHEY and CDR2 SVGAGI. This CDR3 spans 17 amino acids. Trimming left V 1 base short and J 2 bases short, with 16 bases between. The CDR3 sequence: CASSYFAGRDVTDTQYF. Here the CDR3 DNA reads TGTGCCAGCAGTTACTTCGCGGGAAGGGACGTCACAGATACGCAGTATTTT.

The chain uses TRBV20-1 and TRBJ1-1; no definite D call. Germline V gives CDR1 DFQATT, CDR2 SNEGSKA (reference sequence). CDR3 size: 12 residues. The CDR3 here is CTALGFNSGAFF. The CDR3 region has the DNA TGCACCGCTCTCGGGTTCAACAGCGGAGCTTTCTTT.

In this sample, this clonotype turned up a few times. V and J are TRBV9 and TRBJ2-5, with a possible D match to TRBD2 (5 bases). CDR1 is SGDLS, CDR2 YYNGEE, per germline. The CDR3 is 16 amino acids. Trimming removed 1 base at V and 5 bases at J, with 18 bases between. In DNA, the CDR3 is TGTGCCAGCAGCGTATGGGCTCTAGTTTGGGAGGAGACCCAGTACTTC. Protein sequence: CASSVWALVWEETQYF.

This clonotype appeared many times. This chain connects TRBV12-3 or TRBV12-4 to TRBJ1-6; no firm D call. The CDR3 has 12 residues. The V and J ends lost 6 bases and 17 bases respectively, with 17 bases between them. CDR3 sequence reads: CASSSDESLFHF. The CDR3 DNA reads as TGTGCCAGCAGCTCAGATGAGAGCCTTTTCCACTTT.

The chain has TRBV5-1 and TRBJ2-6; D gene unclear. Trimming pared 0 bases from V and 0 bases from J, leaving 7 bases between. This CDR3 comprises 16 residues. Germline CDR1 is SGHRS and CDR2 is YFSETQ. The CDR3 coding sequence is TGCGCCAGCAGCTTGGCCCGGATCTCTGGGGCCAACGTCCTGACTTTC. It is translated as CASSLARISGANVLTF.

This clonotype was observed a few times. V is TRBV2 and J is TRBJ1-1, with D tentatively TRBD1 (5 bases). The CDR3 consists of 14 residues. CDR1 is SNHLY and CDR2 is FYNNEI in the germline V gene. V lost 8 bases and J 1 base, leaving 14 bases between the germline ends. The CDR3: CASRWGRRNTEAFF. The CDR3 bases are TGTGCCAGCCGGTGGGGCAGGCGGAACACTGAAGCTTTCTTT.

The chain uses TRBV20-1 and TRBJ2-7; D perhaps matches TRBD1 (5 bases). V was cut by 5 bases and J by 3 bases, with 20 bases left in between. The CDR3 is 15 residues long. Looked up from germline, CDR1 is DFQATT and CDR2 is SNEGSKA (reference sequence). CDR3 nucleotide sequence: TGCAGTGCTCGTGCTATGACAGCCTACAACTACGAGCAGTACTTC. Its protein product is CSARAMTAYNYEQYF.

DNA of the CDR3: TGTGCCAGCAGCTTACGTACAGGGGAGGGCTACACCTTC. Its translation: CASSLRTGEGYTF. V usage is TRBV7-3 and J usage is TRBJ1-2, with TRBD1 matching over 7 bases. The ends lost 2 bases at V and 8 bases at J; junction bases unmatched: 5. This CDR3 has 13 amino acids. Per the germline V gene, CDR1 is SGHTA and CDR2 is FQGTGA.

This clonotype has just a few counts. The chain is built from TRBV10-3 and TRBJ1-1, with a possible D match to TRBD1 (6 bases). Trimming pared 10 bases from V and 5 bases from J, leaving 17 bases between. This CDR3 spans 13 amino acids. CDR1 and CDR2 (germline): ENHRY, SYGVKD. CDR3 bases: TGTGCCACCGGAGGGGGGGCGGGTACTGAAGCTTTCTTT. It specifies CATGGGAGTEAFF.

CDR3 in amino acids: CASSVGGRVSAGELFF. For the CDR3, the DNA is TGTGCCAGCAGCGTAGGCGGGAGAGTTAGCGCCGGGGAGCTGTTTTTT. This chain links TRBV9 with TRBJ2-2, with TRBD2 matching 7 bases. V was pared by 0 bases and J by 6 bases, with 8 bases of the junction left unmatched. CDR1 and CDR2 from the germline V gene are SGDLS and YYNGEE. This CDR3 is 16 amino acids long.

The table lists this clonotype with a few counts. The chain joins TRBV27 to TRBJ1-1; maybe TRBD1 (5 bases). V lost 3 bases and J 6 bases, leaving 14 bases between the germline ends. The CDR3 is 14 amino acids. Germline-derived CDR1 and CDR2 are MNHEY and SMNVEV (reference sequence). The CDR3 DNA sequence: TGTGCCAGCAGTTTCGGGGGGACGGTCGCTGAAGCTTTCTTT. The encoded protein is CASSFGGTVAEAFF.

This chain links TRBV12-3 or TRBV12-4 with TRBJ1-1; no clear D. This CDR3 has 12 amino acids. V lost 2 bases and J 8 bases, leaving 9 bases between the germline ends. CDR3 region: CASSLMGVEAFF. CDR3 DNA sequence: TGTGCCAGCAGTTTAATGGGCGTAGAAGCTTTCTTT.

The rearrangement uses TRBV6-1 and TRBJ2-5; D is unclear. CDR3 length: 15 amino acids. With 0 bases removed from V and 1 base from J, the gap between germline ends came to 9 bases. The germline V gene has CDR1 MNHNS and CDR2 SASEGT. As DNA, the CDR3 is TGTGCCAGCAGTGAAGCCCCTCGGGTCCAAGAGACCCAGTACTTC. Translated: CASSEAPRVQETQYF.

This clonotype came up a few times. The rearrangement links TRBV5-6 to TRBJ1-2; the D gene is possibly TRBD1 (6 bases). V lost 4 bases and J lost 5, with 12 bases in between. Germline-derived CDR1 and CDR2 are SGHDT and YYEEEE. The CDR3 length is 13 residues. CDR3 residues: CASSDTGNYGYTF. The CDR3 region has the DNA TGTGCCAGCAGCGATACAGGGAATTATGGCTACACCTTC.